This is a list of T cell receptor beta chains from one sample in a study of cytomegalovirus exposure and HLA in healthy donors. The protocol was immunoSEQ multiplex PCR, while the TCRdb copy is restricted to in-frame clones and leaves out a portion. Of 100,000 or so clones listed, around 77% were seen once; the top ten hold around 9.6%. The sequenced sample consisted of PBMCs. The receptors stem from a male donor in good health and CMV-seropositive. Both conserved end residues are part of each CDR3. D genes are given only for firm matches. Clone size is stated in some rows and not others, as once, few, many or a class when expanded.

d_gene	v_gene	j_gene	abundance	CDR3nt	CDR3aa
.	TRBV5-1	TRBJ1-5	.	TGCGCCAGCAGCTCCGTCCCCAATCAGCCCCAGCATTTT	CASSSVPNQPQHF
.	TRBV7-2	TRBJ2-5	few	TGTGCCAGCAGCGGATCAGGGGGGAAGGAGACCCAGTACTTC	CASSGSGGKETQYF
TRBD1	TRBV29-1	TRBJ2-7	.	TGCAGCGGGGACAGGGGAGGCGAGCAGTACTTC	CSGDRGGEQYF
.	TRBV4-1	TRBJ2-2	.	TGCGCCAGCAGCCAAGGTCAGCGGAGTTCCACCGGGGAGCTGTTTTTT	CASSQGQRSSTGELFF
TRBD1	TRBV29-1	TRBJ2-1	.	TGCAGCGTATACGGACAGGTAGTAACAATGTTGATCTTC	CSVYGQVVTMLIF
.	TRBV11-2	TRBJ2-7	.	TGTGCCAGCAGCTTAGCCCTCTCCTACGAGCAGTACTTC	CASSLALSYEQYF
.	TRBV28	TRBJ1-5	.	TGTGCCAGCAGCTCCCAAAGCCAGCCCCAGCATTTT	CASSSQSQPQHF
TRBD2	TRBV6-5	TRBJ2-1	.	TGTGCCAGCAGCCCTACTAGCGGCTACAATGAGCAGTTCTTC	CASSPTSGYNEQFF
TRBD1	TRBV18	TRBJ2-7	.	TGTGCCAGCTCACCCGGGACAGGGCCTTACGAGCAGTACTTC	CASSPGTGPYEQYF
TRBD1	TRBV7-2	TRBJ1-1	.	TGTGCCAGCAGCTGGGGACAGGGAGACGTGGCTTTCTTT	CASSWGQGDVAFF
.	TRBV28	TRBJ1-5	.	TGTGCCAGCAGTTCCTCCGGGACTGCAAATCAGCCCCAGCATTTT	CASSSSGTANQPQHF
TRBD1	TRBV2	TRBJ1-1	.	TGTGCCAGCAGCCTCGACAGGGGCACTGAAGCTTTCTTT	CASSLDRGTEAFF
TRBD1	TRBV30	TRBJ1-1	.	TGTGCCTGGAGTGACAGGGGCTGGCTTCCTTTCTTT	CAWSDRGWLPFF
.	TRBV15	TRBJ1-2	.	TGTGCCACCAGCGCCGGAGGTGACTATGGCTACACCTTC	CATSAGGDYGYTF
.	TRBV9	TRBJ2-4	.	TGTGCCAGCAGCGGAGCAGGCGCCAAAAACAGTCAGTACTTC	CASSGAGAKNSQYF
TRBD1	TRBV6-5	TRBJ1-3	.	TGTGCCAGCAGTACGGGACAGGGCACAGGAAACACCATATATTTT	CASSTGQGTGNTIYF
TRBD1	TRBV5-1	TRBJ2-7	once	TGCGCCAGCAGCTTGAGACAGGGGGCTGGAGAGCAGTACTTC	CASSLRQGAGEQYF
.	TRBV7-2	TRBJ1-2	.	TGTGCCAGCAGCTCCCAGGACTGGAGTCATGGCTACACCTTC	CASSSQDWSHGYTF
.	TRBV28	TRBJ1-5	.	TGTGCCAGCAGTTTGGATGGGGGCTTCGGCAATCAGCCCCAGCATTTT	CASSLDGGFGNQPQHF
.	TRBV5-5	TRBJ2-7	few	TGTGCCAGCAGCTATCAGGGGAGGGCCTACGAGCAGTACTTC	CASSYQGRAYEQYF
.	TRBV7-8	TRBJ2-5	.	TGTGCCAGCAGTCAGGCGGGTCCTAGCAGGAAGACCCAGTACTTC	CASSQAGPSRKTQYF
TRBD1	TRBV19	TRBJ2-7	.	TGTGCCAGTAGGGACAGGGGTACCTACGAGCAGTACTTC	CASRDRGTYEQYF
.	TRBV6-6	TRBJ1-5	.	TGTGCCAGCAGTTACCGCAACAGGCGAGAGAATCAGCCCCAGCATTTT	CASSYRNRRENQPQHF
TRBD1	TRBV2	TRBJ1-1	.	TGTGCCAGCAGGGGGGGGACAGGCTCAGCTTTCTTT	CASRGGTGSAFF
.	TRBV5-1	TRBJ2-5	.	TGCGCCAGCAGCTTGTTCGTCCCCCCAGAGACCCAGTACTTC	CASSLFVPPETQYF
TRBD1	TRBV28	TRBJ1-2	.	TGTGCCAGCAGTTTATGGAGACAGGGGGCGAGGGGCTACACCTTC	CASSLWRQGARGYTF
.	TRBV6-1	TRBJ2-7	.	TGTGCCAGCAGTCGCCAGGTACAGGGATGGTACGAGCAGTACTTC	CASSRQVQGWYEQYF
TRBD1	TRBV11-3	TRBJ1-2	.	TGTGCCAGCAGCCCCGGACAGGGGGCTCGGGGCTATGGCTACACCTTC	CASSPGQGARGYGYTF
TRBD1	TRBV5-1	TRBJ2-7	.	TGCGCCAGTAGCAGGGGACAGACCTACGAGCAGTACTTC	CASSRGQTYEQYF
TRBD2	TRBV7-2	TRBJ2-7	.	TGTGCCAGCAGCCCCGGACTAGCGGGAGGGGGCGAGCAGTACTTC	CASSPGLAGGGEQYF
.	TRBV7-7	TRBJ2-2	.	TGTGCTAGCAGCTTGAACGCCCTAGGGGTTACCGGGGAGCTGTTTTTT	CASSLNALGVTGELFF
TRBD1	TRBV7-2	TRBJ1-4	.	TGTGCCAGCAGCTCCGGGACAGGGGTTGAAAAACTGTTTTTT	CASSSGTGVEKLFF
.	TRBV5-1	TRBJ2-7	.	TGCGCCAGCAGCCTGGCTTCAGGGGTTCGCGAGCAGTACTTC	CASSLASGVREQYF
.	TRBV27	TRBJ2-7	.	TGTGCCAGCAGCCACCAGGGGGGTAGTCTGTACGAGCAGTACTTC	CASSHQGGSLYEQYF
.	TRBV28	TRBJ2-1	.	TGTGCCAGCAGTCCGCCTCAGGGGATGGACTCCTACAATGAGCAGTTCTTC	CASSPPQGMDSYNEQFF
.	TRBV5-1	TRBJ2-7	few	TGCGCCAGCAGGCAGGGTCAGGGAGGCTACGAGCAGTACTTC	CASRQGQGGYEQYF
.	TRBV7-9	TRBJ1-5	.	TGTGCCAGCAGCTTAGCGGGCGACGGCAGGAATCAGCCCCAGCATTTT	CASSLAGDGRNQPQHF
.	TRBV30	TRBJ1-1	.	TGTGCCTGGTGCACCCTGGGACAAGTGAACACTGAAGCTTTCTTT	CAWCTLGQVNTEAFF
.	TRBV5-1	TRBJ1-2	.	TGCGCCAGCAGCGAACCACAGGTTCCAATCACCTTC	CASSEPQVPITF
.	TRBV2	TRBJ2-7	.	TGTGCCAGCATTCTCCAGGGGGAGCAGTACTTC	CASILQGEQYF
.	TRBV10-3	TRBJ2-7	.	TGTGCCATCAGAGGTCAGTCGGGGTACGAGCAGTACTTC	CAIRGQSGYEQYF
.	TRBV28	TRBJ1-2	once	TGTGCCAGCAGTTTATGGGACAATCGTGGCTACACCTTC	CASSLWDNRGYTF
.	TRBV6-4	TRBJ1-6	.	TGTGCCAGCAGTCCCGACAGAACCGATTCACCCCTCCACTTT	CASSPDRTDSPLHF
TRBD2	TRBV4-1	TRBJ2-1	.	TGCGCCAGCAGCCTCGGGACTAGCGGGAGTGGTGAGCAGTTCTTC	CASSLGTSGSGEQFF
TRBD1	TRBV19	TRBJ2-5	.	TGTGCCAGTAGTATGGGGGCAGGGGGCCGGGAGACCCAGTACTTC	CASSMGAGGRETQYF
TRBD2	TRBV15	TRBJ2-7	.	TGTGCCACCAGCCCCGGGGGGTACTACGAGCAGTACTTC	CATSPGGYYEQYF
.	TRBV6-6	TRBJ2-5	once	TGTGCCAGCAGTTACCCGGGACCCTTACGGGAGCAGTACTTC	CASSYPGPLREQYF
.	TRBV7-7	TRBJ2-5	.	TGTGCTAGCAGCCGCGGAGGGGACCAAGAGACCCAGTACTTC	CASSRGGDQETQYF
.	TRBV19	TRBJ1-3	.	TGTGCCAGTAGTATAACAGGGCCTGGAAACACCATATATTTT	CASSITGPGNTIYF
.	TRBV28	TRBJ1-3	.	TGTGCCAGCATATCTGGAAACACCATATATTTT	CASISGNTIYF
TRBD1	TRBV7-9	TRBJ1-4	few	TGTGCCAGCAGCCTACAGGGGGCCGATGAAAAACTGTTTTTT	CASSLQGADEKLFF
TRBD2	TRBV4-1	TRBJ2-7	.	TGTGCCAGCAGCCGTTCCTGGACTAGCGGGAACGAGCAGTACTTC	CASSRSWTSGNEQYF
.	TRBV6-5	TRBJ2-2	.	TGTGCCAGCAGTTCCCTGACTAGCACCGGGGAGCTGTTTTTT	CASSSLTSTGELFF
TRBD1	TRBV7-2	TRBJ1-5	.	TGTGCCAGCAGCCCGACAGGGGGACTCAATCAGCCCCAGCATTTT	CASSPTGGLNQPQHF
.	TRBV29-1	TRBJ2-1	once	TGCAGCGCCCCCTTAGTTGCTAATTCCTACAATGAGCAGTTCTTC	CSAPLVANSYNEQFF
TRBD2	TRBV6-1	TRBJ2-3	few	TGTGCCAGCAGTCAAAGCGGGGGGGTGGATACGCAGTATTTT	CASSQSGGVDTQYF
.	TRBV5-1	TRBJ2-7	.	TGCGCCAGCAGCTTTTATGCGAGCTCCTACGAGCAGTACTTC	CASSFYASSYEQYF
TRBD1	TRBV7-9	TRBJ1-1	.	TGTGCCAGCAACAACAGGGGCAGAAACACTGAAGCTTTCTTT	CASNNRGRNTEAFF